This TCR beta chain was identified during a study of Tregs in tolerant kidney transplant recipients. Study at large: The nonmyeloablative bone marrow transplants came from related graft donors, with transient mixed chimerism. Study-level results: Tolerant patients' donor-specific Tregs expanded beyond overall Tregs, suggesting antigen-driven growth. The most relevant donor-specific Treg TCRbeta repertoire apparently came from expansion with activated donor B cells.

Clones were sequenced by immunoSEQ multiplex PCR, and TCRdb holds only the in-frame ones, with some missing. This sample's clone table lists about 52,000 clones. Points on this clone: Its antigen remains unidentified.

Unstimulated regulatory T cells (CD4+CD25+CD127-), CD4+CD25- non-regulatory cells, CD4 and CD8 cells were FACS-sorted from thawed PBMCs. The clonotype originates from a human donor who received a combined kidney and bone marrow transplant. The sample here was CD4+ T cells from blood, taken before the transplant.

CDR3 bases read: TGTGCCAGCAGTGACTATACG. The encoded protein is CASSDYT. The entire CDR3 is CASSDYTQYF. The gene calls are TRBV2 and TRBJ2-3; D ambiguous. The CDR3 end is not reached by the read, which stops 3 residues before it; the germline J gene fills it in. Trimming removed 3 bases from V and 7 bases from J, with 2 bases in between. This CDR3 has 10 residues. CDR1 SNHLY and CDR2 FYNNEI come from the germline V gene.